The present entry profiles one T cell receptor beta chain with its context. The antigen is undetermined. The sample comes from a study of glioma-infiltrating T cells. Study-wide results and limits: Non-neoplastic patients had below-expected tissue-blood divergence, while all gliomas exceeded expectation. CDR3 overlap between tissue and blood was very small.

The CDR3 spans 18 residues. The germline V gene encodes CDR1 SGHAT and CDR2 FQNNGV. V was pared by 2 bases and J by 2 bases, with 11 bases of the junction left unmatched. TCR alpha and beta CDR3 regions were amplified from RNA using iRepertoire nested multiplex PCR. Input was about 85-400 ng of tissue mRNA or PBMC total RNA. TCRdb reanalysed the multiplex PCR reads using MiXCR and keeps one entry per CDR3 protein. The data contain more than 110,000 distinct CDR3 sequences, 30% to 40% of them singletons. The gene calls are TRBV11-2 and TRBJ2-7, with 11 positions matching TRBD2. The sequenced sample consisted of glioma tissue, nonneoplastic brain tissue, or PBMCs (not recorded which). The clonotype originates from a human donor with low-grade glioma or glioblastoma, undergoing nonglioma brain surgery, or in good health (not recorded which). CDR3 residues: CASSLTKSPSGRTYEQYF. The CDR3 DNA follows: TGTGCCAGCAGCTTAACCAAATCCCCTAGCGGGAGGACCTACGAGCAGTACTTC.